The present entry profiles one T cell receptor (beta chain) with its context. The antigen is not known. This record belongs to a study of T cells in Graves' hyperthyroidism and ophthalmopathy. As for the study in general: Peripheral blood was taken when the disease was first diagnosed, before any treatment began.

J was trimmed by 5 bases and V by 5 bases; bases with no gene match: 5. In germline, CDR1 is ENHRY, CDR2 SYGVKD. This CDR3 region has 15 residues. Amplification yielded TCR beta CDR3 regions, with RNA transcripts as the source. TCR CDR3 regions were first amplified by RT-PCR with HTBI primers. MiXCR, run by TCRdb on the multiplex PCR reads, gives a single entry per CDR3 protein. This sample has around 700,000 distinct CDR3 sequences, with approximately 40% found just once. Study-level results: The blood repertoire included most of the expanded thyroid clonotypes above 0.001.

Uncontrolled infection, other autoimmune disease, pregnancy or lactation led to exclusion. The study based diagnoses on clinical symptoms, serum thyroxine and TRAb, thyroid ultrasound and orbital computed tomography. The receptor comes from a woman in her thirties or forties with Graves' hyperthyroidism. The sequencing sample was made of blood. The rearrangement joins TRBV10-3 to TRBJ2-2; 10 nucleotides match TRBD1. In nucleotides, the CDR3 is TGTGCCATCAGTCCCGGGACAGGGGAGACCGGGGAGCTGTTTTTT. As protein: CAISPGTGETGELFF.